What follows are 25 T cell receptor beta chains derived from one specimen sequenced in a study of cytomegalovirus exposure and HLA in healthy donors. This PCR relied on a set of 60 Vbeta primers and 13 Jbeta primers. Profiling relied on immunoSEQ multiplex PCR, and the TCRdb table lists in-frame clones only, not all of them. The listing contains approximately 190,000 clones. The material sequenced was PBMCs. The source is a boy aged 10-17 years in good health and CMV-seronegative.

The gene calls are TRBV19 and TRBJ1-4; unclear D gene. The CDR3 consists of 13 residues. In germline, CDR1 is LNHDA, CDR2 SQIVND (reference sequence). Trimming removed 5 bases at V and 7 bases at J, with 11 bases between. The CDR3 loop reads CASSWAGSEKLFF. In DNA form, the CDR3 reads TGTGCCAGTAGTTGGGCGGGTTCTGAAAAACTGTTTTTT.

This sequence joins TRBV5-1 and TRBJ1-1; TRBD1 matches 9 bases. Germline assignment: CDR1 SGHRS and CDR2 YFSETQ. Losses at the gene ends were 2 bases for V and 6 bases for J; bases not matched to a gene: 11. The length of the CDR3 is 16 residues. CDR3 sequence reads: CASSLSTGGILSEAFF. The CDR3 coding sequence is TGCGCCAGCAGCTTATCGACAGGGGGTATACTTTCTGAAGCTTTCTTT. The complete variable domain, with remaining parts taken from reference TRBV5-1 and TRBJ1-1, reads KAGVTQTPRYLIKTRGQQVTLSCSPISGHRSVSWYQQTPGQGLQFLFEYFSETQRNKGNFPGRFSGRQFSNSRSEMNVSTLELGDSALYLCASSLSTGGILSEAFFGQGTRLTVV.

V and J are TRBV20-1 and TRBJ1-1, with 7 bases that match TRBD1. Trimming took 7 bases from V and 10 from J; bases not matched to a gene: 6. Germline CDR1 DFQATT, CDR2 SNEGSKA (reference sequence). CDR3 length: 10 residues. CDR3 nucleotide sequence: TGCAGTGTTTCGGACAGGTTAGCTTTCTTT. This codes for CSVSDRLAFF.

The V and J genes are TRBV19 and TRBJ1-5; no clear D gene. The CDR3 runs to 14 residues. V lost 3 bases, J lost 1 base, and 7 bases lay in between. Germline CDR1 reads LNHDA; CDR2 reads SQIVND (reference sequence). The DNA for the CDR3 is TGTGCCAGTAGTATTAAGCGGAGCAATCAGCCCCAGCATTTT. Protein product: CASSIKRSNQPQHF.

This chain joins TRBV28 and TRBJ1-2; 7 bases are shared with TRBD1. V lost 10 bases, J lost 4 bases, and 3 bases stayed unmatched. Germline assignment: CDR1 MDHEN and CDR2 SYDVKM. The CDR3 has 11 residues. CDR3 DNA sequence: TGTGCCACAGACAGGGCCTATGGCTACACCTTC. Residues: CATDRAYGYTF.

The J gene is TRBJ2-2, the V gene TRBV19, with D possibly being TRBD2 (5 bases). CDR1 and CDR2 from the germline V gene are LNHDA and SQIVND (reference sequence). V was trimmed by 2 bases and J by 4 bases, leaving 17 bases between them. The CDR3 is 17 amino acids. The CDR3 sequence is CASSITRTLSSTGELFF. The CDR3 bases are TGTGCCAGTAGTATAACCCGGACTCTTAGTAGCACCGGGGAGCTGTTTTTT.

V is TRBV5-1 and J is TRBJ2-1, with 7 bases that match TRBD1. After removal of 5 bases from V and 2 bases from J, the junction contained 1 base not matched to a gene. This CDR3 has 13 residues. Looked up from germline, CDR1 is SGHRS and CDR2 is YFSETQ. This chain's CDR3 is CASRQGAYNEQFF. The CDR3 coding sequence is TGCGCCAGCAGGCAGGGGGCCTACAATGAGCAGTTCTTC.

Concerning this clone itself: The sample has other DNA sequences that encode this CDR3 too. The rearrangement joins TRBV7-2 to TRBJ2-5; 9 positions agree with TRBD2. V was pared by 0 bases and J by 2 bases, with 4 bases of the junction left unmatched. CDR1 SGHTA and CDR2 FQGNSA come from the germline V gene. This CDR3 comprises 16 residues. The CDR3 DNA sequence: TGTGCCAGCAGCTTAGCGGTCAGCGGGGGGCAAGAGACCCAGTACTTC. Encoded protein: CASSLAVSGGQETQYF.

This chain uses TRBV4-2 with TRBJ1-2, with D tentatively TRBD1 (5 bases). CDR1 LGHNA and CDR2 YNFKEQ come from the germline V gene. V gave up 0 bases and J gave up 4 bases, with 12 bases separating them. This CDR3 is 15 amino acids long. The CDR3 DNA follows: TGTGCCAGCAGCCAAGATTTGGGGGGAGCCTATGGCTACACCTTC. This encodes CASSQDLGGAYGYTF.

The J gene is TRBJ1-2, the V gene TRBV29-1; D might be TRBD1 (6 bases). Trimming removed 0 bases from V and 5 bases from J, with 22 bases in between. The CDR3 runs to 17 residues. Germline V gives CDR1 SQVTM, CDR2 ANQGSEA. CDR3 protein: CSVEDSGGGWLAYGYTF. The CDR3 DNA sequence: TGCAGCGTTGAAGATTCGGGGGGCGGGTGGTTGGCTTATGGCTACACCTTC.

This chain uses TRBV7-9 with TRBJ1-3; 9 nucleotides line up with TRBD1. CDR3 length: 15 amino acids. Germline values: CDR1 SEHNR, CDR2 FQNEAQ (reference sequence). Trimming took 5 bases from V and 2 from J; bases not matched to a gene: 4. The CDR3 region is CASSPHRGPGNTIYF. In nucleotides, the CDR3 is TGTGCCAGCAGCCCTCACAGGGGGCCTGGAAACACCATATATTTT.

The gene calls are TRBV6-5 and TRBJ1-5; D remains unclear. The CDR3 loop spans 15 amino acids. CDR1 is MNHEY and CDR2 is SVGAGI in the germline V gene. V was shortened by 6 bases and J by 2 bases, with 14 bases between the two germline ends. CDR3: CASRVQFLGNQPQHF. DNA of the CDR3: TGTGCCAGCAGGGTACAGTTTTTGGGCAATCAGCCCCAGCATTTT.

This chain uses TRBV30 with TRBJ1-2; the D gene is possibly TRBD1 (5 bases). The CDR3 runs to 12 residues. V dropped 4 bases and J dropped 6 bases, with 12 bases sitting between them. Germline CDR1 and CDR2: GTSNPN and SVGIG (reference sequence). CDR3 coding DNA: TGTGCCTGGAATGCGGGACGGGATGGCTACACCTTC. Amino acid sequence: CAWNAGRDGYTF.

The chain carries TRBV4-1 and TRBJ1-6, with a weak D call TRBD1 (5 bases). The CDR3 has 14 amino acids. Trimming took off 4 bases at V and 6 bases at J, with 10 bases between the two ends. Germline V gene lookup returns CDR1 MGHRA and CDR2 YSYEKL. In DNA, the CDR3 is TGCGCCAGCAGCCGACCCGGGGGTAATTCACCCCTCCACTTT. This encodes CASSRPGGNSPLHF.

This chain joins TRBV4-2 and TRBJ2-7; D unresolved. V lost 0 bases and J lost 2, with 8 bases in between. The CDR3 covers 14 residues. CDR1 is LGHNA and CDR2 is YNFKEQ in the germline V gene. CDR3 loop: CASSQDRNPYEQYF. In DNA form, the CDR3 reads TGTGCCAGCAGCCAAGACAGGAATCCCTACGAGCAGTACTTC.

CDR3 DNA sequence: TGTGCCACCAGCAAGACAGGCCCTACCTCTGGGCAGTACTTC. This gives the protein CATSKTGPTSGQYF. This chain joins TRBV15 and TRBJ2-5, with D maybe TRBD1 (6 bases). Germline V gene data show CDR1 as LNHNV and CDR2 as YYDKDF (reference sequence). Trimming shortened V by 4 bases and J by 11 bases, and 20 bases separated the two germline ends. This CDR3 contains 14 residues.

The gene calls are TRBV5-6 and TRBJ1-3; D is uncertain. The CDR3 extends over 14 amino acids. Per the germline V gene, CDR1 is SGHDT and CDR2 is YYEEEE. The V end lost 0 bases, the J end lost 0 bases, and 4 bases lay between the germline ends. The CDR3 DNA sequence: TGTGCCAGCAGCTTGGGGCTCTCTGGAAACACCATATATTTT. Translated: CASSLGLSGNTIYF.

The rearrangement uses TRBV4-1 and TRBJ1-1; unclear D gene. Trimming took off 2 bases at V and 6 bases at J, with 13 bases between the two ends. Germline CDR1 is MGHRA and CDR2 is YSYEKL. The CDR3 has 14 residues. The CDR3 DNA sequence: TGCGCCAGCAGCCAAAGGAGCGGTGGGCCTGAAGCTTTCTTT. Translated, it gives CASSQRSGGPEAFF.

This rearrangement joins TRBV5-6 to TRBJ1-1, with D possibly TRBD1 on 5 matching bases. Germline assignment: CDR1 SGHDT and CDR2 YYEEEE. The CDR3 runs to 14 residues. V shed 4 bases and J shed 4 bases, with 14 bases lying between them. The CDR3 loop reads CASSLRVRITEAFF. CDR3 nucleotides: TGTGCCAGCAGCCTCAGGGTCAGGATCACTGAAGCTTTCTTT.

This chain uses TRBV4-1 with TRBJ1-2, with 7 positions matching TRBD1. Trimming cost V 2 bases and J 7 bases; bases outside gene matches: 4. The CDR3 contains 13 residues. Germline CDR1 MGHRA, CDR2 YSYEKL. The CDR3 here is CASSQTGASGYTF. For the CDR3, the DNA is TGCGCCAGCAGCCAAACAGGGGCGAGTGGCTACACCTTC.

DNA of the CDR3: TGTGCCAGCAGAGCCGGGGAATCCTACGAGCAGTACTTC. Translation: CASRAGESYEQYF. V usage is TRBV7-9 and J usage is TRBJ2-7; weak D call: TRBD2 (5 bases). The germline CDR1 and CDR2 sequences are SEHNR and FQNEAQ (reference sequence). The V end was cut by 6 bases, the J end by 1 base, with 10 bases between. This CDR3 spans 13 amino acids.

The V gene is TRBV7-9, the J gene TRBJ2-6, with TRBD1 as a possible D gene (7 bases). The CDR3 contains 19 residues. CDR1 is SEHNR and CDR2 is FQNEAQ in the germline V gene (reference sequence). Trimming took off 4 bases at V and 0 bases at J, with 19 bases between the two ends. The DNA of the CDR3 is TGTGCCAGCAGCTCAATGGGGGCAGGGGGGAACTCTGGGGCCAACGTCCTGACTTTC. Its translation is CASSSMGAGGNSGANVLTF.

The chain links TRBV20-1 to TRBJ2-7; weak D call: TRBD1 (5 bases). CDR3 size: 11 residues. Trimming shortened V by 6 bases and J by 6 bases, and 12 bases separated the two germline ends. Germline loops: CDR1 DFQATT, CDR2 SNEGSKA (reference sequence). The CDR3 sequence: CSAETGLEQYF. CDR3 DNA sequence: TGCAGTGCCGAAACAGGCCTCGAGCAGTACTTC.

V is TRBV5-1 and J is TRBJ1-5; TRBD1 is a possible D gene (6 bases). V shed 3 bases and J shed 7 bases, with 11 bases lying between them. CDR3 size: 13 residues. In germline, CDR1 is SGHRS, CDR2 YFSETQ. CDR3 nucleotide sequence: TGCGCCAGCAGCTGGGGGCCTCGACAGCCCCAGCATTTT. This codes for CASSWGPRQPQHF.

The rearrangement joins TRBV2 to TRBJ2-5; TRBD1 aligns across 9 bases. The CDR3 length is 14 residues. From germline, CDR1 is SNHLY and CDR2 FYNNEI. Losses at the gene ends were 6 bases for V and 2 bases for J; bases not matched to a gene: 4. The CDR3 coding sequence is TGTGCCAGCAGGACCGACAGGGGGCAAGAGACCCAGTACTTC. It specifies CASRTDRGQETQYF.